Shown below are 21 T cell receptor beta chains from a single sample sequenced in a study of Ad26.COV2.S vaccination and SARS-CoV-2 variants. This table comes from immunoSEQ multiplex PCR, and its TCRdb copy is limited to in-frame clones, with some not included. The repertoire holds about 470,000 clones, with roughly 88% as singletons. This sample's treatment: 19 received Ad26.COV2.S at low or high dose, single or two shots; about five received placebo; per-sample allocation not given. The samples were gathered on day 63 after the first injection of vaccine or placebo. The source was peripheral blood, collected in a trial of Ad26.COV2.S vaccine versus placebo. All receptors derive from a person aged 18-60 years who received the Ad26.COV2.S COVID-19 vaccine or a placebo.

The chain recombines TRBV5-4 with TRBJ2-7, with 13 bases that match TRBD2. Unmatched junction bases numbered 8, after V lost 5 bases and J lost 6 bases. CDR3 length equals 15 residues. Germline lookup yields CDR1 SGHNT and CDR2 YYREEE (reference sequence). The CDR3 is CASSSGLAGAGEQYF. CDR3 in DNA: TGTGCCAGCAGTTCAGGACTAGCGGGAGCCGGCGAGCAGTACTTC.

The rearrangement uses TRBV11-3 and TRBJ2-3; TRBD2 might be the D (5 bases). The CDR3 is 13 residues long. Germline V gives CDR1 SGHNT, CDR2 YENEEA. Trimming took off 6 bases at V and 5 bases at J, with 12 bases between the two ends. CDR3 sequence reads: CASRSGLEDTQYF. CDR3 nucleotide sequence: TGTGCCAGCAGATCTGGACTTGAAGATACGCAGTATTTT.

This sequence joins TRBV11-3 and TRBJ2-1; 7 positions agree with TRBD1. The germline gives CDR1 SGHNT, CDR2 YENEEA. The CDR3 loop spans 13 amino acids. The V gene end was trimmed by 5 bases and the J gene end by 6 bases; junction bases not matched to a gene: 4. The chain's CDR3 is CASSLTGSNEQFF. CDR3 nucleotides: TGTGCCAGCAGCCTGACAGGGAGCAATGAGCAGTTCTTC.

This chain uses TRBV7-2 with TRBJ1-6; no definite D call. The CDR3 runs to 14 residues. Germline V gives CDR1 SGHTA, CDR2 FQGNSA. Trimming left V 7 bases short and J 9 bases short, with 16 bases between. The CDR3 spells CASTLALEVSPLHF. The CDR3, as DNA: TGTGCCAGCACCCTAGCATTGGAGGTTTCACCCCTCCACTTT.

This clone was picked up one time. V and J are TRBV6-5 and TRBJ2-7; tentative D call: TRBD1 (6 bases). V lost 5 bases to trimming and J lost 4 bases, with 12 bases between them. The CDR3 has 13 amino acids. From germline, CDR1 is MNHEY and CDR2 SVGAGI. CDR3 DNA: TGTGCCAGCAGTCACAGGGAGCGTTACGAGCAGTACTTC. Translating it yields CASSHRERYEQYF.

The CDR3 DNA reads as TGTGCCAGCAGCTTAGGGGCAAGCCGACACGAGCAGTACTTC. Translating gives CASSLGASRHEQYF. The V gene is TRBV7-8, the J gene TRBJ2-7; unclear D gene. The CDR3 spans 14 residues. Germline V CDR1 and CDR2: SGHVS, FQNEAQ. V dropped 1 base and J dropped 5 bases, with 12 bases sitting between them.

The chain combines TRBV28 with TRBJ2-5; possible D gene TRBD1, 5 bases. Germline-derived CDR1 and CDR2 are MDHEN and SYDVKM. The CDR3 loop spans 13 amino acids. Trimming left V 8 bases short and J 2 bases short, with 12 bases between. Here the CDR3 reads CASRPQGQETQYF. In DNA, the CDR3 is TGTGCCAGCCGCCCCCAGGGACAAGAGACCCAGTACTTC.

This chain joins TRBV7-6 and TRBJ2-7; no reliable D call. The CDR3 runs to 13 residues. Trimming pared 2 bases from V and 5 bases from J, leaving 10 bases between. Germline values: CDR1 SGHVS, CDR2 FNYEAQ. The CDR3, as DNA: TGTGCCAGCAGCTTAAGGACGGCTGACGAGCAGTACTTC. Translation gives CASSLRTADEQYF. Based on the CDR3 plus reference TRBV7-6 and TRBJ2-7, the full variable domain is GAGVSQSPRYKVTKRGQDVALRCDPISGHVSLYWYRQALGQGPEFLTYFNYEAQQDKSGLPNDRFSAERPEGSISTLTIQRTEQRDSAMYRCASSLRTADEQYFGPGTRLTVT.

This chain links TRBV4-3 with TRBJ1-1, with 7 bases lining up with TRBD1. Per the germline V gene, CDR1 is LGHNA and CDR2 is YSLEER. This CDR3 spans 17 amino acids. J gave up 0 bases and V 7 bases, and 14 bases lay outside the gene matches. The DNA for the CDR3 is TGCGCCAGCAAGGAAAGGGCGAATGGACAGGTGAACACTGAAGCTTTCTTT. Translating gives CASKERANGQVNTEAFF.

The gene calls are TRBV19 and TRBJ2-3, with D unresolved. The CDR3 has 14 residues. With 3 bases removed from V and 2 bases from J, the gap between germline ends came to 9 bases. Germline assignment: CDR1 LNHDA and CDR2 SQIVND (reference sequence). CDR3 sequence (DNA): TGTGCCAGTAGTATGATCCTAACCACAGATACGCAGTATTTT. This sequence encodes CASSMILTTDTQYF.

V gene TRBV12-3 or TRBV12-4 combines with J gene TRBJ2-4; D remains ambiguous. The CDR3 spans 12 residues. V was cut by 2 bases and J by 6 bases, with 5 bases left in between. The CDR3 region has the DNA TGTGCCAGCAGTTTACGAAGAAACATTCAGTACTTC. Translating gives CASSLRRNIQYF.

This clone is a singleton in its sample. The chain joins TRBV10-3 to TRBJ2-7; no firm D call. Per the germline V gene, CDR1 is ENHRY and CDR2 is SYGVKD. V lost 0 bases to trimming and J lost 2 bases, with 17 bases between them. The CDR3 spans 17 residues. In DNA form, the CDR3 reads TGTGCCATCAGTGAGTCCAGCAGCTTGCGAGAGGCCTACGAGCAGTACTTC. Translating it yields CAISESSSLREAYEQYF.

V is TRBV29-1 and J is TRBJ1-1; a weak D match, TRBD1 (6 bases). The CDR3 contains 12 residues. Germline-derived CDR1 and CDR2 are SQVTM and ANQGSEA. V shed 4 bases and J shed 8 bases, with 14 bases lying between them. In DNA, the CDR3 is TGCAGCGTTGTACCGGGGGGCGCGGAAGCTTTCTTT. Encoded protein: CSVVPGGAEAFF.

The chain links TRBV11-2 to TRBJ2-1; no clear D. CDR1 is SGHAT and CDR2 is FQNNGV in the germline V gene. The CDR3 is made up of 14 amino acids. The CDR3: CACRSLLRMGEQFF. The CDR3, as DNA: TGTGCTTGCCGGAGCCTACTCAGAATGGGGGAGCAGTTCTTC.

The chain links TRBV5-6 to TRBJ2-5, with 9 bases that match TRBD1. This CDR3 comprises 14 residues. Germline CDR1 SGHDT, CDR2 YYEEEE. The V segment lost 4 bases and the J segment 2 bases; nucleotides outside the gene matches: 3. CDR3 in amino acids: CASSLTGGQETQYF. DNA of the CDR3: TGTGCCAGCAGCCTGACAGGGGGTCAAGAGACCCAGTACTTC.

The V gene is TRBV18, the J gene TRBJ2-1; tentatively, D is TRBD2 (6 bases). Germline CDR1 reads KGHSH; CDR2 reads LQKENI. The CDR3 covers 16 residues. Trimming cost V 0 bases and J 7 bases, with 16 bases left between them. The CDR3 DNA reads as TGTGCCAGCTCACCACCGACGGGAGCTAATTTGAATGAGCAGTTCTTC. Its translation: CASSPPTGANLNEQFF.

This chain uses TRBV28 with TRBJ2-1; TRBD2 matches at 7 bases. The CDR3 has 16 residues. J gave up 4 bases and V 3 bases, and 9 bases lay outside the gene matches. Germline V gives CDR1 MDHEN, CDR2 SYDVKM. The CDR3 sequence: CASSLGGGPSYNEQFF. The CDR3 DNA is TGTGCCAGCAGTTTGGGGGGAGGGCCGTCATACAATGAGCAGTTCTTC. Combining the CDR3 with reference TRBV28 and TRBJ2-1 gives the whole variable domain DVKVTQSSRYLVKRTGEKVFLECVQDMDHENMFWYRQDPGLGLRLIYFSYDVKMKEKGDIPEGYSVSREKKERFSLILESASTNQTSMYLCASSLGGGPSYNEQFFGPGTRLTVL.

The chain is built from TRBV3-1 (or the pseudogene TRBV3-2) and TRBJ2-1; 7 nucleotides agree with TRBD1. CDR1 and CDR2 (germline): LGHDT, YNNKEL (reference sequence). The J segment lost 7 bases and the V segment lost 1 base, leaving 7 bases of the junction unmatched. This CDR3 has 15 amino acids. The CDR3: CASSQVRGQSNEQFF. CDR3 bases: TGTGCCAGCAGCCAAGTTAGGGGACAGAGTAATGAGCAGTTCTTC.

The chain has TRBV6-4 and TRBJ1-2; 10 nucleotides match TRBD1. The CDR3 is 15 amino acids. The germline gives CDR1 MRHNA, CDR2 SNTAGT. V trimming: 2 bases; J trimming: 4 bases; junction bases outside the gene matches: 4. CDR3 amino acids: CASSDRGTGVYGYTF. Here the CDR3 DNA reads TGTGCCAGCAGTGACCGGGGGACAGGGGTCTATGGCTACACCTTC.

J is TRBJ2-1 and V is TRBV7-2, with 7 bases that match TRBD1. This CDR3 spans 13 amino acids. CDR1 and CDR2 (germline): SGHTA, FQGNSA. Germline trimming cut 4 bases from V and 8 bases from J; bases unmatched to any gene: 5. The CDR3 DNA sequence: TGTGCCAGCAGCTCGCTAGACAGGGATGAGCAGTTCTTC. Its protein is CASSSLDRDEQFF.

The genes are TRBV7-3 and TRBJ2-2, with a tentative D call TRBD1 (6 bases). Trimming pared 2 bases from V and 5 bases from J, leaving 12 bases between. This CDR3 contains 15 residues. The germline V gene encodes CDR1 SGHTA and CDR2 FQGTGA. DNA for the CDR3: TGTGCCAGCAGCTTACAGGGGTATGGGACCGGGGAGCTGTTTTTT. Encoded protein: CASSLQGYGTGELFF. Drawing the rest from reference TRBV7-3 and TRBJ2-2, the complete variable domain is GAGVSQTPSNKVTEKGKYVELRCDPISGHTALYWYRQSLGQGPEFLIYFQGTGAADDSGLPNDRFFAVRPEGSVSTLKIQRTERGDSAVYLCASSLQGYGTGELFFGEGSRLTVL.